This TCR beta chain was sequenced for a study of cytomegalovirus exposure and HLA in healthy donors. Study-level findings and limits: Versus the roughly 700-donor mean, an Asian-associated ancestry cluster reportedly showed fewer N-insertions in a later analysis. Common viral pathogens seemed, in a later analysis, to connect with several of the most significant clusters.

Germline V lookup: CDR1 SGHRS, CDR2 YFSETQ. With 0 bases removed from V and 6 bases from J, the gap between germline ends came to 9 bases. CDR3 length: 13 amino acids. The study ran its PCR with 60 Vbeta and 13 Jbeta primers. TCRdb's copy holds only in-frame clones and misses some; the assay was immunoSEQ multiplex PCR. The sample shows fewer than 250,000 clones, around 79% of them seen only once. On this clone itself: What it binds is not known.

The gene calls are TRBV5-1 and TRBJ1-2; no clear D gene. The sequencing input was PBMCs. The receptor comes from a male donor in good health and CMV-seronegative. CDR3 sequence (DNA): TGCGCCAGCAGCTTGGGGACTCCGGATGGCTACACCTTC. Amino acids: CASSLGTPDGYTF.